This is a list of T cell receptor beta chains from one sample in a study of cytomegalovirus exposure and HLA in healthy donors. Assay: immunoSEQ multiplex PCR; the TCRdb copy retains only in-frame clones and omits some. This table holds approximately 99,000 clones, around 95% found once. The sequenced sample was PBMCs. All receptors come from a woman aged 18 to 35 in good health and CMV-seronegative. Each CDR3 is given with its conserved first and last residue. Each record gives: D gene, clone size, CDR3 length, J gene, V gene, CDR3 DNA, CDR3 protein. A D gene is named only where the DNA matches it firmly. Rows may omit the clone size; those that give it use once, few, many or a size class.

d_gene: -; abundance: -; len: 11; j_gene: TRBJ2-1; v_gene: TRBV7-9; CDR3nt: TGTGCCAGCAGCTTAGCGAGGGAGCAGTTCTTC; CDR3aa: CASSLAREQFF
d_gene: TRBD2; abundance: -; len: 18; j_gene: TRBJ2-1; v_gene: TRBV6-1; CDR3nt: TGTGCCAGCAGTGAAGAAGGCGGCGGGGGGTTCTCCTACAATGAGCAGTTCTTC; CDR3aa: CASSEEGGGGFSYNEQFF
d_gene: TRBD1; abundance: -; len: 15; j_gene: TRBJ2-1; v_gene: TRBV6-1; CDR3nt: TGTGCCAGCAGTGTCAGGGGGCGAATGACCTATGAGCAGTTCTTC; CDR3aa: CASSVRGRMTYEQFF
d_gene: -; abundance: -; len: 14; j_gene: TRBJ2-5; v_gene: TRBV7-2; CDR3nt: TGTGCCAGCAGCTTCGGGTTGGCTTGGGAGACCCAGTACTTC; CDR3aa: CASSFGLAWETQYF
d_gene: -; abundance: once; len: 17; j_gene: TRBJ2-3; v_gene: TRBV28; CDR3nt: TGTGCCAGCAAGGTCCTACCCTCGACAGGCCTCACAGATACGCAGTATTTT; CDR3aa: CASKVLPSTGLTDTQYF
d_gene: -; abundance: -; len: 15; j_gene: TRBJ1-6; v_gene: TRBV6-1; CDR3nt: TGTGCCAGCAGTGAAGGTGTTCAGGGTTCCGAGGCCCTCCACTTT; CDR3aa: CASSEGVQGSEALHF
d_gene: -; abundance: -; len: 15; j_gene: TRBJ2-7; v_gene: TRBV4-1; CDR3nt: TGCGCCAGCAGCCAAGTGTACAGGAAGGCCTACGAGCAGTACTTC; CDR3aa: CASSQVYRKAYEQYF
d_gene: -; abundance: -; len: 15; j_gene: TRBJ1-1; v_gene: TRBV21-1; CDR3nt: TGTGCCAGCAGCAAACGGTGGACAGGGGGCTTTGAAGCTTTCTTT; CDR3aa: CASSKRWTGGFEAFF
d_gene: -; abundance: -; len: 12; j_gene: TRBJ2-7; v_gene: TRBV15; CDR3nt: TGTGCCACGGTCCTACAGTTCTACGAGCAGTACTTC; CDR3aa: CATVLQFYEQYF
d_gene: -; abundance: -; len: 15; j_gene: TRBJ2-7; v_gene: TRBV7-2; CDR3nt: TGTGCCAGCAGCTACGGGCCAGGGCTATCCTACGAGCAGTACTTC; CDR3aa: CASSYGPGLSYEQYF
d_gene: -; abundance: once; len: 14; j_gene: TRBJ1-1; v_gene: TRBV7-8; CDR3nt: TGTGCCAGCAGCCCCCCAGGGAAGGGAACTGAAGCTTTCTTT; CDR3aa: CASSPPGKGTEAFF
d_gene: -; abundance: -; len: 15; j_gene: TRBJ2-3; v_gene: TRBV7-9; CDR3nt: TGTGCCAGCAGCTTAGGCACTGGTAGCACAGATACGCAGTATTTT; CDR3aa: CASSLGTGSTDTQYF
d_gene: -; abundance: -; len: 13; j_gene: TRBJ2-1; v_gene: TRBV28; CDR3nt: TGTGCCAGCAGTTCGACAGCCTACAATGAGCAGTTCTTC; CDR3aa: CASSSTAYNEQFF
d_gene: TRBD1; abundance: -; len: 15; j_gene: TRBJ1-6; v_gene: TRBV2; CDR3nt: TGTGCCAGCAGTGACACAGGGGGCTTTAATTCACCCCTCCACTTT; CDR3aa: CASSDTGGFNSPLHF
d_gene: -; abundance: -; len: 15; j_gene: TRBJ2-2; v_gene: TRBV6-4; CDR3nt: TGTGCCAGCAGTGAAAACACAGCGAACACCGGGGAGCTGTTTTTT; CDR3aa: CASSENTANTGELFF
d_gene: TRBD1; abundance: -; len: 15; j_gene: TRBJ2-5; v_gene: TRBV6-5; CDR3nt: TGTGCCAGCAGTTACTCGATCTCAGGGGGAGAGACCCAGTACTTC; CDR3aa: CASSYSISGGETQYF
d_gene: TRBD2; abundance: -; len: 14; j_gene: TRBJ2-3; v_gene: TRBV27; CDR3nt: TGTGCCAGCAAAAGCGGGGCGAGCACAGATACGCAGTATTTT; CDR3aa: CASKSGASTDTQYF
d_gene: TRBD1; abundance: -; len: 15; j_gene: TRBJ2-3; v_gene: TRBV5-5; CDR3nt: TGTGCCAGCAGCCCGGGACAGGGGAACACAGATACGCAGTATTTT; CDR3aa: CASSPGQGNTDTQYF
d_gene: -; abundance: -; len: 15; j_gene: TRBJ1-6; v_gene: TRBV7-9; CDR3nt: TGTGCCAGCAGCTGGAGCAGCTCCTATAATTCACCCCTCCACTTT; CDR3aa: CASSWSSSYNSPLHF
d_gene: -; abundance: -; len: 17; j_gene: TRBJ1-1; v_gene: TRBV9; CDR3nt: TGTGCCAGCAGCGCCCGGGGTTGGTTTGTGGATTTCACTGAAGCTTTCTTT; CDR3aa: CASSARGWFVDFTEAFF
d_gene: TRBD1; abundance: -; len: 14; j_gene: TRBJ2-7; v_gene: TRBV27; CDR3nt: TGTGCCAGCAGTTTAGGCAGGGGGTTTTACGAGCAGTACTTC; CDR3aa: CASSLGRGFYEQYF
d_gene: TRBD2; abundance: -; len: 18; j_gene: TRBJ2-5; v_gene: TRBV28; CDR3nt: TGTGCCAGCAGTTTTCACCTCAAGCGGGGGGGCAGGGGGGAGACCCAGTACTTC; CDR3aa: CASSFHLKRGGRGETQYF
d_gene: -; abundance: -; len: 14; j_gene: TRBJ1-2; v_gene: TRBV7-8; CDR3nt: TGTGCCAGCAGCTTAGATCCAGGCTACTATGGCTACACCTTC; CDR3aa: CASSLDPGYYGYTF
d_gene: TRBD1; abundance: -; len: 16; j_gene: TRBJ2-2; v_gene: TRBV5-1; CDR3nt: TGCGCCAGCAGCTTGGGGACAGGAGCGAACACCGGGGAGCTGTTTTTT; CDR3aa: CASSLGTGANTGELFF
d_gene: -; abundance: -; len: 15; j_gene: TRBJ1-1; v_gene: TRBV18; CDR3nt: TGTGCCAGCTCACCCCGGGAGATCATGAACACTGAAGCTTTCTTT; CDR3aa: CASSPREIMNTEAFF
d_gene: TRBD1; abundance: -; len: 17; j_gene: TRBJ1-6; v_gene: TRBV5-5; CDR3nt: TGTGCCAGCAGCGGGATGACAGGGGGCGGCGAAAATTCACCCCTCCACTTT; CDR3aa: CASSGMTGGGENSPLHF
d_gene: -; abundance: -; len: 13; j_gene: TRBJ1-1; v_gene: TRBV7-9; CDR3nt: TGTGCCACCAGACAGGACCTGAACACTGAAGCTTTCTTT; CDR3aa: CATRQDLNTEAFF
d_gene: -; abundance: -; len: 12; j_gene: TRBJ1-4; v_gene: TRBV6-5; CDR3nt: TGTGCCAGCAGTTCGGGGAATGAAAAACTGTTTTTT; CDR3aa: CASSSGNEKLFF
d_gene: -; abundance: once; len: 12; j_gene: TRBJ1-5; v_gene: TRBV28; CDR3nt: TGTGCCAGCTGGGCACTCAATCAGCCCCAGCATTTT; CDR3aa: CASWALNQPQHF
d_gene: -; abundance: -; len: 18; j_gene: TRBJ1-2; v_gene: TRBV6-4; CDR3nt: TGTGCCAGCAGTGCCCAAGCGGTCCTTTCCGGACCAAACTATGGCTACACCTTC; CDR3aa: CASSAQAVLSGPNYGYTF
d_gene: TRBD1; abundance: -; len: 15; j_gene: TRBJ2-7; v_gene: TRBV28; CDR3nt: TGTGCCAGCAGTTTGACAGGGAAGATCCCCTACGAGCAGTACTTC; CDR3aa: CASSLTGKIPYEQYF
d_gene: TRBD1; abundance: -; len: 17; j_gene: TRBJ1-5; v_gene: TRBV5-6; CDR3nt: TGTGCCAGCAGCTCTCAACGGGACAGGGGAAGCAATCAGCCCCAGCATTTT; CDR3aa: CASSSQRDRGSNQPQHF
d_gene: -; abundance: -; len: 13; j_gene: TRBJ1-5; v_gene: TRBV15; CDR3nt: TGTGCCACCAGCAGAGATCGCGGAGAGCCCCAGCATTTT; CDR3aa: CATSRDRGEPQHF
d_gene: -; abundance: once; len: 14; j_gene: TRBJ2-2; v_gene: TRBV27; CDR3nt: TGTGCCAGTGGGGGGGGGCTGAACACCGGGGAGCTGTTTTTT; CDR3aa: CASGGGLNTGELFF
d_gene: -; abundance: -; len: 17; j_gene: TRBJ2-3; v_gene: TRBV25-1; CDR3nt: TGTGCCAGCAGCCCCAGAGTGCAGGGGAAGGGCACAGATACGCAGTATTTT; CDR3aa: CASSPRVQGKGTDTQYF
d_gene: TRBD2; abundance: -; len: 15; j_gene: TRBJ2-1; v_gene: TRBV30; CDR3nt: TGTGCCTGGAGTGTCGGAGCGGGGCTATACAATGAGCAGTTCTTC; CDR3aa: CAWSVGAGLYNEQFF
d_gene: -; abundance: -; len: 19; j_gene: TRBJ2-3; v_gene: TRBV9; CDR3nt: TGTGCCAGCAGCCCGCACTCAGGGGGCGCGTCTAGCGGGGTAGATACGCAGTATTTT; CDR3aa: CASSPHSGGASSGVDTQYF
d_gene: -; abundance: once; len: 12; j_gene: TRBJ2-2; v_gene: TRBV19; CDR3nt: TGTGCCAGTAGTAGAGGGACCGGGGAGCTGTTTTTT; CDR3aa: CASSRGTGELFF
d_gene: TRBD1; abundance: -; len: 15; j_gene: TRBJ1-2; v_gene: TRBV7-9; CDR3nt: TGTGCCAGCAGCCCCCCGACAGGGGGCAGTCATGGCTACACCTTC; CDR3aa: CASSPPTGGSHGYTF
d_gene: -; abundance: -; len: 14; j_gene: TRBJ2-7; v_gene: TRBV10-3; CDR3nt: TGTGCCATCAGCAAAAACACCAACCGGGACGAGCAGTACTTC; CDR3aa: CAISKNTNRDEQYF
d_gene: -; abundance: -; len: 13; j_gene: TRBJ2-7; v_gene: TRBV2; CDR3nt: TGTGCCAGCAGTGCGGAGATACACTACGAGCAGTACTTC; CDR3aa: CASSAEIHYEQYF
d_gene: TRBD1; abundance: -; len: 16; j_gene: TRBJ1-1; v_gene: TRBV28; CDR3nt: TGTGCCAGCAGTCAAAGCTGGACAGGGGCAAACACTGAAGCTTTCTTT; CDR3aa: CASSQSWTGANTEAFF
d_gene: -; abundance: -; len: 13; j_gene: TRBJ2-7; v_gene: TRBV19; CDR3nt: TGTGCCAGTAGTCCCGACTCCGACTACGAGCAGTACTTC; CDR3aa: CASSPDSDYEQYF
d_gene: TRBD1; abundance: -; len: 14; j_gene: TRBJ2-7; v_gene: TRBV5-1; CDR3nt: TGCGCCAGCAGCTTGGGGGACAGGGCCTACGAGCAGTACTTC; CDR3aa: CASSLGDRAYEQYF
d_gene: TRBD1; abundance: -; len: 17; j_gene: TRBJ2-1; v_gene: TRBV7-3; CDR3nt: TGTGCCAGCAGCTTAACCACGGACAGGGTGGGCTACAATGAGCAGTTCTTC; CDR3aa: CASSLTTDRVGYNEQFF
d_gene: -; abundance: -; len: 18; j_gene: TRBJ1-4; v_gene: TRBV18; CDR3nt: TGTGCCAGCTCACCACGGATAGGGGGACGCGGACGTAATGAAAAACTGTTTTTT; CDR3aa: CASSPRIGGRGRNEKLFF
d_gene: TRBD1; abundance: -; len: 15; j_gene: TRBJ1-2; v_gene: TRBV9; CDR3nt: TGTGCCAGCAGCGTCGGGACAGGGGCTAACTATGGCTACACCTTC; CDR3aa: CASSVGTGANYGYTF
d_gene: -; abundance: -; len: 13; j_gene: TRBJ1-6; v_gene: TRBV6-5; CDR3nt: TGTGCCAGCAGCAGGGAATCCAATTCACCCCTCCACTTT; CDR3aa: CASSRESNSPLHF
d_gene: -; abundance: -; len: 14; j_gene: TRBJ2-7; v_gene: TRBV11-2; CDR3nt: TGTGCCAGCAGCTTATTCCCTCCGGGAGTCGAGCAGTACTTC; CDR3aa: CASSLFPPGVEQYF
d_gene: TRBD2; abundance: -; len: 14; j_gene: TRBJ2-3; v_gene: TRBV10-3; CDR3nt: TGTGCCATCAGTGGTGAGCTAGCGGGGGATACGCAGTATTTT; CDR3aa: CAISGELAGDTQYF
d_gene: -; abundance: -; len: 16; j_gene: TRBJ1-2; v_gene: TRBV16; CDR3nt: TGTGCCAGCAGCCAAACCACACTCGGGGCTAACTATGGCTACACCTTC; CDR3aa: CASSQTTLGANYGYTF
d_gene: -; abundance: -; len: 14; j_gene: TRBJ1-5; v_gene: TRBV6-1; CDR3nt: TGTGCCAGCAGTGTCAAGCACGAAAATCAGCCCCAGCATTTT; CDR3aa: CASSVKHENQPQHF
d_gene: -; abundance: -; len: 11; j_gene: TRBJ2-3; v_gene: TRBV29-1; CDR3nt: TGCAGCGTTGAGGCAACAGATACGCAGTATTTT; CDR3aa: CSVEATDTQYF
d_gene: TRBD1; abundance: -; len: 15; j_gene: TRBJ1-1; v_gene: TRBV28; CDR3nt: TGTGCCAGCAGGCTGGGGGACAGAGAAAACACTGAAGCTTTCTTT; CDR3aa: CASRLGDRENTEAFF
d_gene: TRBD1; abundance: -; len: 15; j_gene: TRBJ2-5; v_gene: TRBV28; CDR3nt: TGTGCCAGCGAAACACAGGGGGCGCCGGTAAAGACCCAGTACTTC; CDR3aa: CASETQGAPVKTQYF
d_gene: TRBD1; abundance: -; len: 15; j_gene: TRBJ1-5; v_gene: TRBV7-9; CDR3nt: TGTGCCAGCAGCCGGGACAGCCCAGGGTATCAGCCCCAGCATTTT; CDR3aa: CASSRDSPGYQPQHF
d_gene: TRBD2; abundance: -; len: 14; j_gene: TRBJ2-7; v_gene: TRBV2; CDR3nt: TGTGCCAGCAGTGAAAGCGGGGGGACCGGCAACCAGTACTTC; CDR3aa: CASSESGGTGNQYF